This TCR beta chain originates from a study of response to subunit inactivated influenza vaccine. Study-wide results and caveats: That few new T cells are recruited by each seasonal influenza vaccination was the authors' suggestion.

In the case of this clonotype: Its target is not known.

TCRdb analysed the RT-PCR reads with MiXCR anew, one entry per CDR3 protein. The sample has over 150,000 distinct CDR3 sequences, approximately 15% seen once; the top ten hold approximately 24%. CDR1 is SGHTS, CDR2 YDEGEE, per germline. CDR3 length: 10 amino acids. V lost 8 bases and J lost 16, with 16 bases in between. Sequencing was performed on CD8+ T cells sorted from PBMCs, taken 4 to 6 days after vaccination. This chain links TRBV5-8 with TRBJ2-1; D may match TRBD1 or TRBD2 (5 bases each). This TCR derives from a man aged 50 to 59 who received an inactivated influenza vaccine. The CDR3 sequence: CARGAGLLFF. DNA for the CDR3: TGTGCCAGGGGAGCAGGGCTGCTCTTCTTC.